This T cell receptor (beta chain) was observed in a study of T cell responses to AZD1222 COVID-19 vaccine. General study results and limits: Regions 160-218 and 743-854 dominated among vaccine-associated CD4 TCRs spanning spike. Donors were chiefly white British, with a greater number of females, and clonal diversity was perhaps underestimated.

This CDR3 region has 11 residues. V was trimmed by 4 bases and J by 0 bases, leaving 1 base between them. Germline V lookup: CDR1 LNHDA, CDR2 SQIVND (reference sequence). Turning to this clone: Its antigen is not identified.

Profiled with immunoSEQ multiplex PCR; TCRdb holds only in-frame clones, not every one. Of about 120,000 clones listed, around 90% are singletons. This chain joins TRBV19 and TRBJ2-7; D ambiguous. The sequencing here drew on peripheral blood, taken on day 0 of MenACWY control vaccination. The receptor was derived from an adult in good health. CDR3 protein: CASSNSYEQYV. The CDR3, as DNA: TGTGCCAGTAGTAACTCCTACGAGCAGTACGTC.